This T cell receptor (beta chain) came from a study of blood T cell repertoires in COVID-19 (dated by TCRdb to 2019 to 2021). Regarding the research as a whole: The collaborator samples originated in the United States, Italy and Spain and spanned the acute and convalescent phases of COVID-19. The material from the prospective study consisted of cDNA or gDNA derived from T cells, B-cell-depleted T cells, or PBMCs. Subjects who had been exposed to COVID-19, were actively infected with it, or had recovered from it provided the deeply sampled blood TCRbeta repertoires that made up the dataset. The repertoires were made available in a free public database intended to serve as a resource for research on the immune response to SARS-CoV-2. Samples came from the ongoing ImmuneRACE study (first 160 participants) plus 1,254 subjects from 6 global collaborators. Nearly every sample came with metadata listing a de-identified subject ID, COVID-19 status, age in years and sex. Where HLA class I and class II types were available, the types were taken from metadata supplied by the sample provider, not from assay-based typing.

In regard to this clone: The target of this receptor is not known. Base qualities are not provided; no much larger clone lies one nucleotide away.

Clipping removes 5 bases from V and 2 bases from J, with 3 as the unmatched junction base count. In the germline V gene, CDR1 corresponds to MNHEY and CDR2 to SVGAGI. Reading from cysteine to phenylalanine, the CDR3 counts 14 amino acids. Here the CDR3 DNA is all that survives: 42 bases in frame from base 1. Beyond this particular receptor, the publication reports: How much clinical and demographic metadata was included differed by source and by participant, and the metadata was provided uncurated.

In the prospective study, participants were roughly 18 to 89 years old, resided in about 25 geographic areas of the United States, and were enrolled through a virtual design. To assign participants to cohorts, the prospective study relied on clinical history that participants themselves reported in a screening survey and a study questionnaire. In the prospective study, whole blood, serum and a nasopharyngeal or oropharyngeal swab were collected from each participant by mobile phlebotomists. Participants in the prospective study had the option to provide additional blood draws and questionnaires over an approximately 2-month period. Before DNA extraction, blood samples from the prospective study were shipped at room temperature or frozen. TCRbeta CDR3 regions were amplified from genomic DNA by means of the immunoSEQ Assay, a bias-controlled multiplex PCR. As for how the authors treated the data: The number of nucleated cells in each sample was estimated from the amplification of reference gene primers within the assay. To quantify the absolute abundance of each unique TCRbeta CDR3 rearrangement, sequence reads were collapsed and filtered. Productive Simpson clonality was computed per sample as the square root of Simpson's diversity index over productive rearrangements. What TCRdb holds here is the immuneACCESS table cut down to in-frame rearrangements. Part of the clones is not present; checked against another copy, under half of the missing clones reflect an unresolved V gene, and the others are unexplained. That table gives V, J and clone size, and the DNA gave D and trimming. The sample data list about 250,000 clones, and roughly 85% of these were observed just once. 9.1% of the sample is held by the ten biggest clonotypes.

The source material was PBMCs or T cells enriched from blood (not recorded which). The sequence derives from a woman between 45 and 60 years old with acute COVID-19. The V and J genes are TRBV6-5 and TRBJ1-5; TRBD1 agrees with 7 junctional bases. The CDR3 region reads CASSTGAGNQPQHF. The sequenced DNA is TGTGCCAGCAGTACAGGGGCTGGCAATCAGCCCCAGCATTTT.